This T cell receptor (beta chain) was observed in a study of graft-versus-host responses after intestinal transplantation. Across the study: Once they had received anti-thymocyte globulin induction, all recipients took tacrolimus and steroids for approximately 3 years.

Generated by immunoSEQ multiplex PCR, the TCRdb table keeps only in-frame clones and is missing some. The sample yields 50,000 to 75,000 clones, roughly nine tenths seen once. CDR1 SQVTM and CDR2 ANQGSEA come from the germline V gene. The CDR3 covers 15 residues. V lost 4 bases and J lost 3; bases outside the gene matches: 11. Study conclusions and caveats: Recipient marrow showed GvH clones, some seen first in ileum or blood. Circulating GvH clones peaking coincided with falling HvG clones soon after transplant.

About this clone: Its antigen is still unknown.

The TCR comes from a human donor who was the organ donor for an intestinal transplant. The sample was unstimulated CD8+ T cells sorted from spleen or lymph node cells, taken before transplant. J is TRBJ2-7 and V is TRBV29-1; 8 nucleotides match TRBD1. The CDR3 reads CSVGKTGVGLYEQYF. The CDR3 DNA reads TGCAGCGTTGGTAAGACAGGGGTAGGTCTCTACGAGCAGTACTTC.